The 21 T cell receptor beta chains in this list originate from one sample, sequenced in a study of blood T cell repertoires in COVID-19. Sequencing used immunoSEQ multiplex PCR; TCRdb keeps in-frame clones, though not all of them. This table holds 270,000 or so clones, 85% to 90% found once. The specimen was peripheral blood. The receptor set was obtained from a woman aged 35 to 49 who had recovered from COVID-19.

This sequence joins TRBV19 and TRBJ1-1; the D is unclear. The germline V gene has CDR1 LNHDA and CDR2 SQIVND (reference sequence). Deletions cut 5 bases from V and 5 bases from J, with 9 bases between. The CDR3 runs to 12 residues. The CDR3 DNA follows: TGTGCCAGTAGTCCCGCAGGAACTGAAGCTTTCTTT. It translates to CASSPAGTEAFF.

The count of this clone is one. The chain employs TRBV6-4 and TRBJ2-4; D remains ambiguous. Germline V gene sequence: CDR1 MRHNA, CDR2 SNTAGT. Trimming stripped 7 bases from V and 3 bases from J, with 13 bases between. The CDR3 is made up of 14 amino acids. The CDR3 loop reads CASNRQPSKNIQYF. DNA for the CDR3: TGTGCCAGCAACCGACAACCAAGCAAAAACATTCAGTACTTC.

This clone was counted a single time. The chain is built from TRBV7-9 and TRBJ2-3; 8 positions match TRBD2. Trimming cost V 3 bases and J 5 bases; bases outside gene matches: 4. This CDR3 is 14 amino acids long. Germline-derived CDR1 and CDR2 are SEHNR and FQNEAQ (reference sequence). CDR3: CASSLGLGGDTQYF. CDR3 sequence (DNA): TGTGCCAGCAGCTTGGGACTAGGGGGAGATACGCAGTATTTT. Full variable domain (missing parts from reference TRBV7-9 and TRBJ2-3): DTGVSQNPRHKITKRGQNVTFRCDPISEHNRLYWYRQTLGQGPEFLTYFQNEAQLEKSRLLSDRFSAERPKGSFSTLEIQRTEQGDSAMYLCASSLGLGGDTQYFGPGTRLTVL.

V usage is TRBV12-5 and J usage is TRBJ1-5; TRBD1 matches at 8 bases. Germline V gene sequence: CDR1 LGHNT, CDR2 FRNRAP. V shed 4 bases and J 6 bases; nucleotides not matched to a gene: 14. The CDR3 totals 17 residues. The CDR3 spells CASGSGQGSTTSQPQHF. CDR3 bases: TGTGCTAGTGGTTCCGGACAGGGTAGTACTACAAGTCAGCCCCAGCATTTT.

The CDR3 nucleotides read TGTGCCTGGAGTGAAGGGACAGGGAGTGAAGCTTTCTTT. Its translation: CAWSEGTGSEAFF. The chain links TRBV30 to TRBJ1-1; 9 bases agree with TRBD1. CDR3 length: 13 residues. CDR1 and CDR2 (germline): GTSNPN, SVGIG (reference sequence). V lost 1 base and J lost 7; bases outside the gene matches: 4.

V and J are TRBV5-4 and TRBJ2-7; 14 positions match TRBD2. There are 20 residues in the CDR3. V trimming: 2 bases; J trimming: 0 bases; junction bases outside the gene matches: 13. Germline V gene lookup returns CDR1 SGHNT and CDR2 YYREEE (reference sequence). CDR3 region: CASSLEGRTSGRTYSYEQYV. The CDR3 bases are TGTGCCAGCAGCTTAGAAGGTCGGACTAGCGGGAGGACCTACTCCTACGAGCAGTACGTC.

The chain has TRBV7-8 and TRBJ2-6; 9 positions agree with TRBD2. Germline V gene sequence: CDR1 SGHVS, CDR2 FQNEAQ. V was clipped by 5 bases and J by 2 bases; unmatched bases: 4. The CDR3 is 16 residues long. In nucleotides, the CDR3 is TGTGCCAGCAGCCCGGGACTAGCTGCTGGGGCCAACGTCCTGACTTTC. This codes for CASSPGLAAGANVLTF.

The V call is TRBV9, the J call TRBJ1-3; D unresolved. The CDR3 contains 13 residues. The V end lost 0 bases, the J end lost 6 bases, and 7 bases lay between the germline ends. Germline V lookup: CDR1 SGDLS, CDR2 YYNGEE. The CDR3 DNA reads TGTGCCAGCAGCGTAGTGAGTGAAAACACCATATATTTT. This codes for CASSVVSENTIYF.

The chain carries TRBV5-6 and TRBJ2-2; the match to TRBD1 covers 8 bases. This CDR3 has 17 residues. Per germline, CDR1 SGHDT and CDR2 YYEEEE. Trimming cost V 2 bases and J 0 bases; bases outside gene matches: 6. CDR3 loop: CASSFRRTGPNTGELFF. For the CDR3, the DNA is TGTGCCAGCAGCTTCCGGCGGACAGGGCCGAACACCGGGGAGCTGTTTTTT.

The rearrangement links TRBV5-1 to TRBJ1-2; D might be TRBD1 (6 bases). V lost 3 bases, J lost 8 bases, and 11 bases lay in between. The germline gives CDR1 SGHRS, CDR2 YFSETQ. CDR3 length: 12 amino acids. CDR3 amino acids: CASSSQGEGYTF. The CDR3 nucleotides are TGCGCCAGCAGCTCACAGGGTGAAGGCTACACCTTC.

The chain is built from TRBV6-5 and TRBJ1-1, with D possibly TRBD1 on 5 matching bases. The CDR3 contains 16 residues. V was clipped by 2 bases and J by 1 base, with 14 bases between them. Looked up from germline, CDR1 is MNHEY and CDR2 is SVGAGI. CDR3: CASSYGSGAPNTEAFF. Here the CDR3 DNA reads TGTGCCAGCAGTTACGGCTCTGGGGCGCCGAACACTGAAGCTTTCTTT.

V is TRBV29-1 and J is TRBJ1-2; D ambiguous. The CDR3 contains 13 residues. CDR1 is SQVTM and CDR2 is ANQGSEA in the germline V gene. The V and J ends lost 3 bases and 4 bases respectively, with 12 bases between them. The CDR3, as DNA: TGCAGCGTTGAGAGGGTCTACCTCTATGGCTACACCTTC. Protein sequence: CSVERVYLYGYTF.

The chain combines TRBV29-1 with TRBJ2-3; 12 nucleotides agree with TRBD2. The CDR3 is 16 residues long. V shed 5 bases, J shed 2 bases, and the junction held 8 bases outside the gene matches. From germline, CDR1 is SQVTM and CDR2 ANQGSEA. The CDR3 here is CSVSGLAGSYTDTQYF. The CDR3 nucleotides are TGCAGCGTTTCCGGACTAGCGGGAAGCTACACAGATACGCAGTATTTT.

The chain has TRBV9 and TRBJ2-5; 14 positions agree with TRBD2. The length of the CDR3 is 18 residues. Germline-derived CDR1 and CDR2 are SGDLS and YYNGEE. V lost 0 bases, J lost 1 base, and 5 bases stayed unmatched. CDR3 in DNA: TGTGCCAGCAGCGTAGGGGTCGGACTAGCGGGGGGCCAAGAGACCCAGTACTTC. Translating gives CASSVGVGLAGGQETQYF.

The genes are TRBV12-3 or TRBV12-4 and TRBJ1-2, with TRBD1 matching 9 bases. The CDR3 contains 13 residues. V shed 6 bases, J shed 8 bases, and the junction held 7 bases outside the gene matches. CDR3 nucleotide sequence: TGTGCCAGCAGATCACAGGGGGCTGGAGGCTACACCTTC. Encoded protein: CASRSQGAGGYTF.

The rearrangement joins TRBV19 to TRBJ2-5, with 9 bases lining up with TRBD1. Unmatched junction bases numbered 3, after V lost 5 bases and J lost 2 bases. The CDR3 runs to 14 residues. Per germline, CDR1 LNHDA and CDR2 SQIVND (reference sequence). CDR3 bases: TGTGCCAGTAGTTACAGGGGGCTACAAGAGACCCAGTACTTC. The encoded protein is CASSYRGLQETQYF.

The V and J genes are TRBV27 and TRBJ1-1; tentative D call: TRBD1 (5 bases). Trimming pared 6 bases from V and 2 bases from J, leaving 10 bases between. The CDR3 runs 13 residues. Germline CDR1 reads MNHEY; CDR2 reads SMNVEV (reference sequence). The CDR3 bases are TGTGCCAGCAGACCGACAGATAACACTGAAGCTTTCTTT. Translation gives CASRPTDNTEAFF.

The chain couples TRBV3-1 (or the pseudogene TRBV3-2) to TRBJ2-7, with 7 bases aligning to TRBD2. Losses at the gene ends were 1 base for V and 3 bases for J; bases not matched to a gene: 9. This CDR3 has 16 amino acids. CDR1 is LGHDT, CDR2 YNNKEL, per germline (reference sequence). Here the CDR3 reads CASSQVPSAGDYEQYF. In DNA form, the CDR3 reads TGTGCCAGCAGCCAAGTGCCGTCGGCGGGGGACTACGAGCAGTACTTC.

The V call is TRBV5-6, the J call TRBJ2-5; D is ambiguous. In germline, CDR1 is SGHDT, CDR2 YYEEEE. There are 13 residues in the CDR3. V lost 2 bases and J 4 bases, leaving 9 bases between the germline ends. CDR3 sequence reads: CASSFPPSETQYF. The CDR3 region has the DNA TGTGCCAGCAGCTTCCCCCCCTCAGAGACCCAGTACTTC.

This clone was seen only once. V is TRBV7-2 and J is TRBJ2-4, with a tentative D call TRBD2 (7 bases). The CDR3 is 19 amino acids. Germline CDR1 is SGHTA and CDR2 is FQGNSA. V gave up 3 bases and J gave up 0 bases, with 21 bases separating them. The CDR3 nucleotides read TGTGCCAGCAGCTTTCATACAGGAGGGGGGGCTTTAGCCAAAAACATTCAGTACTTC. Protein sequence: CASSFHTGGGALAKNIQYF. Full variable domain (remainder filled in from reference TRBV7-2 and TRBJ2-4): GAGVSQSPSNKVTEKGKDVELRCDPISGHTALYWYRQSLGQGLEFLIYFQGNSAPDKSGLPSDRFSAERTGGSVSTLTIQRTQQEDSAVYLCASSFHTGGGALAKNIQYFGAGTRLSVL.

The chain has TRBV11-3 and TRBJ2-3, with a tentative D call TRBD1 (6 bases). Per germline, CDR1 SGHNT and CDR2 YENEEA. The length of the CDR3 is 18 residues. Trimming shortened V by 2 bases and J by 2 bases, and 20 bases separated the two germline ends. CDR3 loop: CASSLSTGSTISTDTQYF. The CDR3 DNA follows: TGTGCCAGCAGCTTATCGACAGGTTCGACCATCTCCACAGATACGCAGTATTTT.